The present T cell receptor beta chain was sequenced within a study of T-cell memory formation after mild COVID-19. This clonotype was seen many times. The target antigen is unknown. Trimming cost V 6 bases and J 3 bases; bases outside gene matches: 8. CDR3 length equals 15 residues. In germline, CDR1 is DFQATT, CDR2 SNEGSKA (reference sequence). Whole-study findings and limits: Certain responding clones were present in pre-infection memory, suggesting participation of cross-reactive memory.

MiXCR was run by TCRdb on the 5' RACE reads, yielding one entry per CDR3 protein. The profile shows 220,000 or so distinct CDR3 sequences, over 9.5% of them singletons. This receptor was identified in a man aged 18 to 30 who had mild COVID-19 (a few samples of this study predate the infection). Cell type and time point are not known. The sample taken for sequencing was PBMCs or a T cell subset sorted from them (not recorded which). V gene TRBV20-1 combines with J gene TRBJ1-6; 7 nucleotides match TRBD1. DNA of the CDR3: TGCAGTGCCCAACCGGGACAGCTCTATAATTCACCCCTCCACTTT. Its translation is CSAQPGQLYNSPLHF.